One sample yielded the 27 T cell receptor beta chains listed below, sequenced in a study of blood T cell repertoires in COVID-19. The repertoire was sequenced with immunoSEQ multiplex PCR; TCRdb's copy has only in-frame clones and lacks some. The data contain 150,000 to 200,000 clones, more than 70% of them seen just once; the ten biggest clones take up around 9%. Sequencing used PBMCs or T cells enriched from blood (not recorded which). Receptors were obtained from a woman in her thirties who had recovered from COVID-19.

This chain connects TRBV28 to TRBJ2-1, with 15 bases identical to TRBD2. V shed 5 bases and J 9 bases; nucleotides not matched to a gene: 8. Germline-derived CDR1 and CDR2 are MDHEN and SYDVKM. This CDR3 has 16 residues. The CDR3 is CASSLGLAGGGGEQFF. CDR3 sequence (DNA): TGTGCCAGCAGTCTCGGACTAGCGGGAGGGGGAGGTGAGCAGTTCTTC. Filled out from reference TRBV28 and TRBJ2-1, the complete variable domain reads DVKVTQSSRYLVKRTGEKVFLECVQDMDHENMFWYRQDPGLGLRLIYFSYDVKMKEKGDIPEGYSVSREKKERFSLILESASTNQTSMYLCASSLGLAGGGGEQFFGPGTRLTVL.

As DNA, the CDR3 is TGTGCCAGCAGTAATAAAGATACGCAGTATTTT. Its protein is CASSNKDTQYF. The chain combines TRBV11-2 with TRBJ2-3, with unresolved D. This CDR3 spans 11 amino acids. The germline gives CDR1 SGHAT, CDR2 FQNNGV. V was cut by 6 bases and J by 5 bases, with 6 bases left in between. The full variable domain, completed using reference TRBV11-2 and TRBJ2-3, is EAGVAQSPRYKIIEKRQSVAFWCNPISGHATLYWYQQILGQGPKLLIQFQNNGVVDDSQLPKDRFSAERLKGVDSTLKIQPAKLEDSAVYLCASSNKDTQYFGPGTRLTVL.

This sequence joins TRBV19 and TRBJ2-2, with 9 bases identical to TRBD2. The length of the CDR3 is 19 residues. Germline-derived CDR1 and CDR2 are LNHDA and SQIVND (reference sequence). J lost 1 base, V lost 4 bases, and 13 bases had no gene match. The CDR3 sequence is CASSKWLAGYVGNTGELFF. The CDR3 nucleotides are TGTGCCAGTAGTAAGTGGCTAGCGGGATATGTAGGGAACACCGGGGAGCTGTTTTTT.

The V gene is TRBV5-6, the J gene TRBJ2-5, with a weak D call TRBD1 (6 bases). Germline V lookup: CDR1 SGHDT, CDR2 YYEEEE. The CDR3 totals 17 residues. Trimming cost V 5 bases and J 2 bases, with 22 bases left between them. CDR3 in amino acids: CASRGKVQTGLQETQYF. CDR3 nucleotide sequence: TGTGCCAGCAGGGGGAAAGTTCAGACAGGCCTACAAGAGACCCAGTACTTC.

This rearrangement joins TRBV7-6 to TRBJ2-2, with TRBD2 identical over 12 bases. J gave up 4 bases and V 5 bases, and 5 bases lay outside the gene matches. Germline-derived CDR1 and CDR2 are SGHVS and FNYEAQ. This CDR3 has 16 amino acids. CDR3 protein: CASSKTSGRGTGELFF. The CDR3 DNA follows: TGTGCCAGCAGCAAGACTAGCGGGAGAGGCACCGGGGAGCTGTTTTTT.

The rearrangement uses TRBV9 and TRBJ2-5; 7 bases line up with TRBD1. Looked up from germline, CDR1 is SGDLS and CDR2 is YYNGEE. CDR3 size: 14 residues. With 4 bases clipped from V and 1 base from J, the junction kept 4 bases outside the gene matches. CDR3 amino acids: CASSSGTAQETQYF. Here the CDR3 DNA reads TGTGCCAGCAGCTCCGGGACAGCCCAAGAGACCCAGTACTTC.

The chain links TRBV6-4 to TRBJ2-3; 9 positions agree with TRBD2. V trimming: 7 bases; J trimming: 0 bases; junction bases outside the gene matches: 5. The CDR3 has 15 residues. CDR1 is MRHNA and CDR2 is SNTAGT in the germline V gene. The CDR3 is CASTAGGRSTDTQYF. Here the CDR3 DNA reads TGTGCCAGCACGGCGGGAGGGCGGAGCACAGATACGCAGTATTTT.

V gene TRBV21-1 combines with J gene TRBJ1-2; the table's D call of TRBD1 was not tested on the DNA. TRBV21-1 has pseudogene status. The CDR3 spans 19 residues. CDR3 bases: TGTGCCAGCAGCAAAGAGGTAGAGGGGCACAGGGGGCGCGGGAAGGGCTACACCTTC. Its protein product is CASSKEVEGHRGRGKGYTF.

The chain is built from TRBV6-5 and TRBJ2-7; no reliable D call. From germline, CDR1 is MNHEY and CDR2 SVGAGI. V lost 11 bases and J 2 bases, leaving 13 bases between the germline ends. The CDR3 has 12 residues. The CDR3 DNA sequence: TGTGCCTGGGTAAGCGTTCCCTACGAGCAGTACTTC. Encoded protein: CAWVSVPYEQYF.

This rearrangement joins TRBV27 to TRBJ2-1; 8 positions agree with TRBD1. This CDR3 has 16 residues. The ends lost 0 bases at V and 7 bases at J; junction bases unmatched: 8. CDR1 and CDR2 from the germline V gene are MNHEY and SMNVEV (reference sequence). Here the CDR3 DNA reads TGTGCCAGCAGTTTATCGGACAGGGTCGGGGAGAATGAGCAGTTCTTC. Amino acid sequence: CASSLSDRVGENEQFF.

The V gene is TRBV7-3, the J gene TRBJ2-2; D gene uncertain. The CDR3 loop spans 16 amino acids. Germline V gives CDR1 SGHTA, CDR2 FQGTGA. V lost 2 bases, J lost 2 bases, and 12 bases lay in between. This chain's CDR3 is CASSLQFLENTGELFF. As DNA, the CDR3 is TGTGCCAGCAGCTTACAGTTCCTCGAAAACACCGGGGAGCTGTTTTTT.

V and J are TRBV21-1 and TRBJ1-3; TRBD1 is the table's D call, not checked against the DNA. TRBV21-1 is marked as a pseudogene. The CDR3 runs 16 residues. This CDR3 reads CASPTKISRGGNTIYF. CDR3 in DNA: TGTGCCAGCCCGACAAAAATATCCAGGGGCGGAAACACCATATATTTT.

This clone was observed a handful of times. The V call is TRBV19, the J call TRBJ1-5, with D uncertain. Germline V gives CDR1 LNHDA, CDR2 SQIVND (reference sequence). The CDR3 is made up of 16 amino acids. Between the trimmed V and J ends, which lost 5 bases and 2 bases, there was a span of 16 bases. CDR3 loop: CASSPYTLEGNQPQHF. CDR3 nucleotides: TGTGCCAGTAGTCCCTATACTCTGGAGGGCAATCAGCCCCAGCATTTT.

The chain has TRBV25-1 and TRBJ2-5; D may be TRBD1 (6 bases). The CDR3 is 17 amino acids. Germline V gene lookup returns CDR1 MGHDK and CDR2 SYGVNS. Trimming removed 2 bases at V and 3 bases at J, with 19 bases between. The CDR3 loop is CASSEPPVMKGEETQYF. Written as DNA, the CDR3 is TGTGCCAGCAGTGAACCCCCGGTCATGAAGGGGGAAGAGACCCAGTACTTC. The variable domain in full, with the rest retrieved from reference TRBV25-1 and TRBJ2-5, is EADIYQTPRYLVIGTGKKITLECSQTMGHDKMYWYQQDPGMELHLIHYSYGVNSTEKGDLSSESTVSRIRTEHFPLTLESARPSHTSQYLCASSEPPVMKGEETQYFGPGTRLLVL.

The chain links TRBV28 to TRBJ2-1; TRBD1 is a possible D gene (7 bases). Trimming removed 4 bases at V and 5 bases at J, with 21 bases between. CDR1 and CDR2 from the germline V gene are MDHEN and SYDVKM. CDR3 size: 17 residues. The CDR3 DNA reads TGTGCCAGCAGTTCATATCCCCAATGGAGGGGGCACAATGAGCAGTTCTTC. Encoded protein: CASSSYPQWRGHNEQFF.

The V and J genes are TRBV6-5 and TRBJ1-1; no clear D. The V gene lost 0 bases and the J gene lost 4 bases, with 9 bases spanning the gap. The length of the CDR3 is 14 residues. Germline lookup yields CDR1 MNHEY and CDR2 SVGAGI. The CDR3 region has the DNA TGTGCCAGCAGTTACTCCCTCTCGGGCACTGAAGCTTTCTTT. Translated: CASSYSLSGTEAFF.

This clone appeared a single time. Germline and junction disagree at one end, which may indicate a read error. This rearrangement joins TRBV5-6 to TRBJ1-6; 7 nucleotides match TRBD1. The CDR3 has 15 residues. Germline assignment: CDR1 SGHDT and CDR2 YYEEEE. CDR3 DNA sequence: TGTGCCAGCAGCCAGAACAGGGGACGTAATTCACTCCTCCACTTT. Translation: CASSQNRGRNSLLHF.

The chain carries TRBV27 and TRBJ2-3, with 7 bases matching TRBD1. The germline V gene has CDR1 MNHEY and CDR2 SMNVEV (reference sequence). V gave up 2 bases and J gave up 0 bases; unmatched junction bases: 2. This CDR3 comprises 15 residues. The CDR3 sequence is CASSLRGRSTDTQYF. The DNA of the CDR3 is TGTGCCAGCAGTTTAAGGGGGCGAAGCACAGATACGCAGTATTTT.

V is TRBV29-1 and J is TRBJ2-1; TRBD1 matches at 9 bases. This CDR3 spans 14 amino acids. After removal of 7 bases from V and 3 bases from J, the junction contained 7 bases not matched to a gene. From germline, CDR1 is SQVTM and CDR2 ANQGSEA. The CDR3 DNA reads TGCAGCGGGGGGACAGGGAGTTTCTACAATGAGCAGTTCTTC. Translation gives CSGGTGSFYNEQFF.

The chain couples TRBV9 to TRBJ2-7, with D tentatively TRBD2 (6 bases). This CDR3 has 13 residues. V was trimmed by 4 bases and J by 5 bases, leaving 13 bases between them. Germline V gives CDR1 SGDLS, CDR2 YYNGEE. CDR3 coding DNA: TGTGCCAGCAGCCCCCGGGAGACCGACGAGCAGTACTTC. It encodes CASSPRETDEQYF.

V gene TRBV7-9 combines with J gene TRBJ2-7; 7 bases are a match to TRBD1. The CDR3 sequence is 13 residues long. Germline values: CDR1 SEHNR, CDR2 FQNEAQ (reference sequence). V lost 11 bases, J lost 0 bases, and 7 bases stayed unmatched. In nucleotides, the CDR3 is TGTGCCGTTGACAGGGCGAACTCCTACGAGCAGTACTTC. This translates into CAVDRANSYEQYF. The variable domain in full, with the rest retrieved from reference TRBV7-9 and TRBJ2-7, is DTGVSQNPRHKITKRGQNVTFRCDPISEHNRLYWYRQTLGQGPEFLTYFQNEAQLEKSRLLSDRFSAERPKGSFSTLEIQRTEQGDSAMYLCAVDRANSYEQYFGPGTRLTVT.

This clone has at least ten counts. DNA of the CDR3: TGCGCCAGCAGCCCTACTAGCGGTTCCTACGAGCAGTACTTC. This encodes CASSPTSGSYEQYF. This chain joins TRBV5-1 and TRBJ2-7; 8 bases line up with TRBD2. The CDR3 is 14 residues long. CDR1 is SGHRS and CDR2 is YFSETQ in the germline V gene. J gave up 1 base and V 4 bases, and 4 bases lay outside the gene matches. The full variable domain, rest sourced from reference TRBV5-1 and TRBJ2-7, is KAGVTQTPRYLIKTRGQQVTLSCSPISGHRSVSWYQQTPGQGLQFLFEYFSETQRNKGNFPGRFSGRQFSNSRSEMNVSTLELGDSALYLCASSPTSGSYEQYFGPGTRLTVT.

The rearrangement joins TRBV21-1 to TRBJ1-6; TRBD1 is the table's D call and was not checked against the DNA. TRBV21-1 is a known pseudogene. The CDR3 loop spans 15 amino acids. As DNA, the CDR3 is TGTGCCAGCAGCAAAGGTACAGGGTATAATTCACCCCTCCACTTT. Translated, it gives CASSKGTGYNSPLHF.

The chain joins TRBV4-2 to TRBJ2-1, with TRBD2 matching over 10 bases. The germline V gene encodes CDR1 LGHNA and CDR2 YNFKEQ. The V gene end was trimmed by 1 base and the J gene end by 10 bases; junction bases not matched to a gene: 19. This CDR3 comprises 19 residues. The CDR3 nucleotides are TGTGCCAGCAGCCAAGCGCTAGCGGGAGTACCGGCCAGGAAGAACGAGCAGTTCTTC. Its protein product is CASSQALAGVPARKNEQFF.

The chain combines TRBV19 with TRBJ2-7, with 11 bases matching TRBD2. The CDR3 consists of 14 residues. The V gene end was trimmed by 4 bases and the J gene end by 4 bases; junction bases not matched to a gene: 3. The germline CDR1 and CDR2 sequences are LNHDA and SQIVND (reference sequence). The CDR3 region is CASSTSGRMYEQYF. CDR3 in DNA: TGTGCCAGTAGTACTAGCGGGAGGATGTACGAGCAGTACTTC.

CDR3 residues: CASSHRGTSGNTIYF. CDR3 DNA sequence: TGTGCCAGTAGCCACCGGGGTACCTCTGGAAACACCATATATTTT. V and J are TRBV19 and TRBJ1-3; no clear D gene. The CDR3 sequence is 15 residues long. Trimming cost V 6 bases and J 0 bases, with 12 bases left between them. Germline CDR1 is LNHDA and CDR2 is SQIVND (reference sequence).

The chain uses TRBV19 and TRBJ1-5, with TRBD1 identical over 10 bases. J was trimmed by 7 bases and V by 4 bases; bases with no gene match: 7. CDR1 is LNHDA and CDR2 is SQIVND in the germline V gene (reference sequence). This CDR3 is 15 amino acids long. The CDR3: CASSTVGQGVQPQHF. The CDR3 coding sequence is TGTGCCAGTAGTACCGTCGGACAGGGGGTCCAGCCCCAGCATTTT.